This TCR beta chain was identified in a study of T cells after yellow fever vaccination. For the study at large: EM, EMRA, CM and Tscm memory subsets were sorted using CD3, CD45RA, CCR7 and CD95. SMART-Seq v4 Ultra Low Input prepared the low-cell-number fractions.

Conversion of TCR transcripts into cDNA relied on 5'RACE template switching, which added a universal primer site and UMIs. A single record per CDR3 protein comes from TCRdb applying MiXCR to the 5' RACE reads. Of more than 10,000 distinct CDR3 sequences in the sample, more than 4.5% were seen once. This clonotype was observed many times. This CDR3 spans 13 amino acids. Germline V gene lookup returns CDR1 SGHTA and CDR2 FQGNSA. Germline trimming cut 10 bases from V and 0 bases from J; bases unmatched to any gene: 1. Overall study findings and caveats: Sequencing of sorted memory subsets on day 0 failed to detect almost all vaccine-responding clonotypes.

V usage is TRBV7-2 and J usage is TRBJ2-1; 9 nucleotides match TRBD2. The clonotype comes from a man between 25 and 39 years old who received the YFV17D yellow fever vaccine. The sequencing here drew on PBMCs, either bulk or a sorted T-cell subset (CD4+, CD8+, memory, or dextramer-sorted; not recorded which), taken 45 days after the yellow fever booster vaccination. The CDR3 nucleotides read TGTGCCAATAGCGGGAGCTCCTACAATGAGCAGTTCTTC. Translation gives CANSGSSYNEQFF.